This is a list of T cell receptor beta chains from one sample in a study of blood T cell repertoires in COVID-19. The protocol was immunoSEQ multiplex PCR, while the TCRdb copy is restricted to in-frame clones and leaves out a portion. The repertoire holds some 390,000 clones, with 89% as singletons. Source material: peripheral blood. These receptors were obtained from a woman in her forties with COVID-19, enrolled during active disease. Each CDR3 is given with its conserved first and last residue. Each record gives: J gene, V gene, clone size, CDR3 protein. Expanded clones get a size class; other rows say once, few or many, or leave the size out.

>TRBJ2-2|TRBV29-1|-
CSVEETGSDTGELFF
>TRBJ2-5|TRBV27|-
CARMRGCARVQETQYF
>TRBJ1-6|TRBV25-1|-
CASSESGDRVYFSPLHF
>TRBJ2-1|TRBV7-2|-
CASSIAGVGNEQFF
>TRBJ1-5|TRBV5-8|-
CASSLTGAGNQPQHF
>TRBJ1-5|TRBV5-6|-
CASSRTQYANQPQHF
>TRBJ2-1|TRBV19|-
CASSPRTSPYNEQFF
>TRBJ2-3|TRBV27|-
CASSKGAGGIGTDTQYF
>TRBJ1-5|TRBV7-2|-
CASAPRGNQPQHF
>TRBJ2-1|TRBV9|-
CASSVDGGGAYNEQFF
>TRBJ1-6|TRBV18|-
CASSPSSYNSPLHF
>TRBJ1-5|TRBV4-3|-
CASSQGTESNQPQHF
>TRBJ1-6|TRBV5-6|-
CASSLVQGVSISPLHF
>TRBJ1-4|TRBV29-1|-
CSVEEGGEEKLFF
>TRBJ1-2|TRBV12-5|-
CASGFGQAYYGYTF
>TRBJ2-5|TRBV10-3|-
CAISKPGLAGVGETQYF
>TRBJ1-1|TRBV18|-
CASSPAGGSTEAFF
>TRBJ1-1|TRBV5-8|-
CASSPWDRGFTEAFF
>TRBJ1-4|TRBV14|-
CASSPGQLNEKLFF
>TRBJ1-1|TRBV3-1/TRBV3-2|-
CASSQDRENTEAFF
>TRBJ2-3|TRBV27|many
CASSEGLAGLTDTQYF
>TRBJ2-3|TRBV27|-
CASSQGEGADTQYF
>TRBJ2-1|TRBV6-2/TRBV6-3|-
CASSLRLAGGRNEQFF
>TRBJ1-5|TRBV30|-
CAWSRDRGSNQPQHF
>TRBJ2-1|TRBV12-3/TRBV12-4|-
CASSLAGAGEQFF